A single sample is the source of the 24 T cell receptor beta chains below, sequenced in a study of T cells after posttransplantation cyclophosphamide. Profiled with immunoSEQ multiplex PCR; TCRdb holds only in-frame clones, not every one. This table holds some 54,000 clones, under 95% found once. The sample was PBMCs. Every receptor here comes from a woman in her 30s in good health and a related stem cell transplant donor.

This clone was detected only a few times. The gene calls are TRBV21-1 and TRBJ1-3. TRBV21-1 is flagged as a pseudogene. The CDR3 has 17 amino acids. The CDR3 coding sequence is TGTGCCAGCAGCAAAGAGGGGGACGGGGGGTCTGGAAACACCATATATTTT. It is translated as CASSKEGDGGSGNTIYF.

The gene calls are TRBV28 and TRBJ1-2; possible D gene TRBD1, 5 bases. Trimming took 6 bases from V and 7 from J, leaving 15 bases between them. CDR1 is MDHEN, CDR2 SYDVKM, per germline. This CDR3 has 13 amino acids. This CDR3 reads CASRPGGTSGYTF. CDR3 in DNA: TGTGCCAGCAGGCCGGGGGGAACCTCTGGCTACACCTTC.

This chain uses TRBV6-1 with TRBJ2-7; maybe TRBD2 (5 bases). Per germline, CDR1 MNHNS and CDR2 SASEGT. The V end lost 0 bases, the J end lost 4 bases, and 7 bases lay between the germline ends. The CDR3 has 13 residues. The CDR3 DNA follows: TGTGCCAGCAGTGAAGCGGAGGTATACGAGCAGTACTTC. This translates into CASSEAEVYEQYF.

This chain links TRBV27 with TRBJ2-7; D is undetermined. Germline V CDR1 and CDR2: MNHEY, SMNVEV (reference sequence). Trimming took off 2 bases at V and 2 bases at J, with 10 bases between the two ends. The CDR3 totals 14 residues. As DNA, the CDR3 is TGTGCCAGCAGTTTACGACTCGGAACCTACGAGCAGTACTTC. Its protein is CASSLRLGTYEQYF.

V is TRBV2 and J is TRBJ2-7; possible D gene TRBD2, 5 bases. Germline V gene data show CDR1 as SNHLY and CDR2 as FYNNEI. Trimming cost V 5 bases and J 3 bases, with 8 bases left between them. The CDR3 runs to 12 residues. CDR3 nucleotide sequence: TGTGCCAGCAGTACAGAGGGCTACGAGCAGTACTTC. Translating it yields CASSTEGYEQYF.

The CDR3 coding sequence is TGCGCCAGCAGCGGCTCCTGGACAGGGGCCTACGAGCAGTACTTC. Its translation is CASSGSWTGAYEQYF. V usage is TRBV5-1 and J usage is TRBJ2-7; 9 nucleotides match TRBD1. Germline V CDR1 and CDR2: SGHRS, YFSETQ. The V and J ends lost 4 bases and 2 bases, in that order; junction bases with no gene match: 7. The CDR3 sequence is 15 residues long. The variable domain in full, with the rest retrieved from reference TRBV5-1 and TRBJ2-7, is KAGVTQTPRYLIKTRGQQVTLSCSPISGHRSVSWYQQTPGQGLQFLFEYFSETQRNKGNFPGRFSGRQFSNSRSEMNVSTLELGDSALYLCASSGSWTGAYEQYFGPGTRLTVT.

The genes are TRBV29-1 and TRBJ2-3; 8 bases are a match to TRBD2. This CDR3 contains 14 residues. Trimming at V came to 5 bases and at J to 5 bases, leaving 9 bases not matched to a gene. Germline CDR1 and CDR2: SQVTM and ANQGSEA. CDR3 amino acids: CSVKRGGQGDTQYF. CDR3 sequence (DNA): TGCAGCGTTAAACGGGGGGGGCAGGGAGATACGCAGTATTTT.

The chain links TRBV4-3 to TRBJ2-2; D is unresolved. V was cut by 1 base and J by 4 bases, with 13 bases left in between. CDR1 and CDR2 (germline): LGHNA, YSLEER. This CDR3 region has 16 residues. The chain's CDR3 is CASSQVAESGTGELFF. The CDR3 bases are TGCGCCAGCAGCCAAGTCGCGGAGAGTGGCACCGGGGAGCTGTTTTTT.

The chain combines TRBV6-6 with TRBJ1-1, with D possibly TRBD1 on 5 matching bases. Germline-derived CDR1 and CDR2 are MNHNY and SVGAGI (reference sequence). The CDR3 is made up of 13 amino acids. V lost 6 bases and J 3 bases, leaving 11 bases between the germline ends. As DNA, the CDR3 is TGTGCCAGCAGCTCCCAGGGTGACACTGAAGCTTTCTTT. It translates to CASSSQGDTEAFF.

V is TRBV6-6 and J is TRBJ2-5, with D possibly being TRBD2 (5 bases). Germline CDR1 MNHNY, CDR2 SVGAGI (reference sequence). This CDR3 region has 14 residues. Trimming shortened V by 8 bases and J by 1 base, and 14 bases separated the two germline ends. The CDR3 sequence: CASGPRRSQETQYF. Written as DNA, the CDR3 is TGTGCCAGCGGGCCGAGGAGGTCCCAAGAGACCCAGTACTTC.

The rearrangement uses TRBV5-5 and TRBJ2-5; 11 bases are a match to TRBD1. After removal of 4 bases from V and 2 bases from J, the junction contained 4 bases not matched to a gene. CDR3 length: 15 residues. Germline CDR1 and CDR2: SGHKS and YYEKEE (reference sequence). The CDR3 DNA sequence: TGTGCCAGCAGCCGGACAGGGGGCTGGCAAGAGACCCAGTACTTC. This translates into CASSRTGGWQETQYF. The whole variable domain, remainder taken from reference TRBV5-5 and TRBJ2-5, is DAGVTQSPTHLIKTRGQQVTLRCSPISGHKSVSWYQQVLGQGPQFIFQYYEKEERGRGNFPDRFSARQFPNYSSELNVNALLLGDSALYLCASSRTGGWQETQYFGPGTRLLVL.

The J gene is TRBJ1-2, the V gene TRBV7-9, with D perhaps matching TRBD1 (5 bases). CDR3 size: 15 residues. CDR1 is SEHNR and CDR2 is FQNEAQ in the germline V gene (reference sequence). The V gene lost 4 bases and the J gene lost 2 bases, with 14 bases spanning the gap. The CDR3 reads CASSSQMTVNYGYTF. In DNA, the CDR3 is TGTGCCAGCAGCTCCCAAATGACAGTAAACTATGGCTACACCTTC.

The gene calls are TRBV11-2 and TRBJ1-1; D call uncertain. From germline, CDR1 is SGHAT and CDR2 FQNNGV. Trimming took 0 bases from V and 1 from J, leaving 15 bases between them. The length of the CDR3 is 17 residues. In DNA form, the CDR3 reads TGTGCCAGCAGCTTAGATCTCCCCCAGATCGCGAACACTGAAGCTTTCTTT. It specifies CASSLDLPQIANTEAFF.

This chain uses TRBV5-5 with TRBJ1-5; D is possibly TRBD1 (6 bases). This CDR3 region has 14 residues. Germline V gives CDR1 SGHKS, CDR2 YYEKEE (reference sequence). Trimming took 4 bases from V and 2 from J, leaving 10 bases between them. CDR3 protein: CASSPGQRNQPQHF. CDR3 bases: TGTGCCAGCAGCCCAGGACAGCGCAATCAGCCCCAGCATTTT.

V gene TRBV4-3 combines with J gene TRBJ1-2; TRBD1 matches 7 bases. The CDR3 has 16 residues. The ends lost 1 base at V and 0 bases at J; junction bases unmatched: 5. CDR1 and CDR2 (germline): LGHNA, YSLEER. CDR3 nucleotide sequence: TGCGCCAGCAGCCAAGGAGGACAGGCCACTAACTATGGCTACACCTTC. It translates to CASSQGGQATNYGYTF.

The CDR3 region is CAWSGRPGTAYEQYF. The CDR3 region has the DNA TGTGCCTGGAGTGGACGGCCGGGAACCGCCTACGAGCAGTACTTC. The V call is TRBV30, the J call TRBJ2-7, with TRBD2 as a possible D gene (5 bases). The CDR3 is made up of 15 amino acids. V was pared by 1 base and J by 2 bases, with 15 bases between. Germline CDR1 reads GTSNPN; CDR2 reads SVGIG (reference sequence). Full variable domain (remainder filled in from reference TRBV30 and TRBJ2-7): SQTIHQWPATLVQPVGSPLSLECTVEGTSNPNLYWYRQAAGRGLQLLFYSVGIGQISSEVPQNLSASRPQDRQFILSSKKLLLSDSGFYLCAWSGRPGTAYEQYFGPGTRLTVT.

The rearrangement links TRBV27 to TRBJ1-6; perhaps TRBD1 as D (5 bases). Germline loops: CDR1 MNHEY, CDR2 SMNVEV (reference sequence). Deletions cut 6 bases from V and 10 bases from J, with 19 bases between. The CDR3 spans 15 residues. CDR3 in DNA: TGTGCCAGCAGCCTGGACATTGCGGGAAGCTCACCCCTCCACTTT. It encodes CASSLDIAGSSPLHF.

This clone appeared a single time. The J gene is TRBJ2-3, the V gene TRBV5-5, with D perhaps TRBD2 (6 bases). The CDR3 is 15 amino acids. The V end lost 0 bases, the J end lost 10 bases, and 18 bases lay between the germline ends. CDR1 and CDR2 from the germline V gene are SGHKS and YYEKEE (reference sequence). The CDR3: CASSLAGREAIAQYF. CDR3 in DNA: TGTGCCAGCAGCTTGGCCGGCAGGGAGGCTATAGCGCAGTATTTT.

The chain links TRBV5-1 to TRBJ2-7; a possible D gene is TRBD1 (7 bases). Germline loops: CDR1 SGHRS, CDR2 YFSETQ. The length of the CDR3 is 15 residues. V lost 7 bases and J 6 bases, leaving 23 bases between the germline ends. The CDR3 DNA is TGCGCCAGCGGAGGTTCCCCCGGGCAGGGGGGCGAGCAGTACTTC. Its protein is CASGGSPGQGGEQYF.

The CDR3 sequence: CASTRGQYQETQYF. Here the CDR3 DNA reads TGTGCCAGCACCCGGGGACAGTACCAAGAGACCCAGTACTTC. The chain is built from TRBV7-9 and TRBJ2-5; 7 bases are a match to TRBD1. The CDR3 consists of 14 residues. The J segment lost 0 bases and the V segment lost 7 bases, leaving 5 bases of the junction unmatched. Germline V CDR1 and CDR2: SEHNR, FQNEAQ (reference sequence). Full variable domain (remainder filled in from reference TRBV7-9 and TRBJ2-5): DTGVSQNPRHKITKRGQNVTFRCDPISEHNRLYWYRQTLGQGPEFLTYFQNEAQLEKSRLLSDRFSAERPKGSFSTLEIQRTEQGDSAMYLCASTRGQYQETQYFGPGTRLLVL.

The V gene is TRBV6-6, the J gene TRBJ2-1; tentatively, D is TRBD2 (5 bases). Trimming took 6 bases from V and 1 from J, leaving 13 bases between them. This CDR3 contains 15 residues. The V gene's germline CDR1 is MNHNY and CDR2 SVGAGI (reference sequence). CDR3 sequence reads: CASSQTSGSYNEQFF. CDR3 nucleotide sequence: TGTGCCAGCAGCCAAACCAGCGGTTCCTACAATGAGCAGTTCTTC.

The chain is built from TRBV18 and TRBJ2-2; D is possibly TRBD2 (6 bases). There are 14 residues in the CDR3. V lost 6 bases to trimming and J lost 9 bases, with 17 bases between them. Germline values: CDR1 KGHSH, CDR2 LQKENI. The CDR3 DNA reads TGTGCCAGCTCGCCAGGGACTGTAACCTGGGAGCTGTTTTTT. Its translation: CASSPGTVTWELFF.

This clone was seen a single time. The V gene is TRBV6-1, the J gene TRBJ1-3; TRBD1 is a possible D gene (5 bases). This CDR3 has 14 residues. V was pared by 7 bases and J by 3 bases, with 13 bases between. Germline-derived CDR1 and CDR2 are MNHNS and SASEGT. CDR3 region: CASMEGQYGNTIYF. The CDR3 coding sequence is TGTGCCAGCATGGAGGGGCAATATGGAAACACCATATATTTT.

V usage is TRBV7-2 and J usage is TRBJ1-2; the D is unclear. V dropped 5 bases and J dropped 1 base, with 17 bases sitting between them. This CDR3 region has 16 residues. Germline V CDR1 and CDR2: SGHTA, FQGNSA. CDR3 coding DNA: TGTGCCAGCAGCCCCAAGGCGGAACATAATAACTATGGCTACACCTTC. This sequence encodes CASSPKAEHNNYGYTF.